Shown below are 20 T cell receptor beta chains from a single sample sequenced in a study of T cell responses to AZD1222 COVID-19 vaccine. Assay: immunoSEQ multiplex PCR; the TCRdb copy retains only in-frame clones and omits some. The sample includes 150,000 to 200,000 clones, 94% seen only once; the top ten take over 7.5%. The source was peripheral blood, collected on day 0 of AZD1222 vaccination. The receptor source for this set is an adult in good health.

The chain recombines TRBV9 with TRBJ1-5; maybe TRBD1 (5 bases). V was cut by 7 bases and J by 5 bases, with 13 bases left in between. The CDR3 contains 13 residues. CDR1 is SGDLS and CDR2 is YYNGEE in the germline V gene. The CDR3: CASGSGPDQPQHF. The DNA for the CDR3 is TGTGCCAGCGGTTCGGGACCCGATCAGCCCCAGCATTTT.

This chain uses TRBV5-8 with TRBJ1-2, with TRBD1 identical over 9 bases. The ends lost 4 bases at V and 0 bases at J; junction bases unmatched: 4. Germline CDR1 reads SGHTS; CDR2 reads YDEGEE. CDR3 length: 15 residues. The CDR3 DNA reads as TGTGCCAGCAGCCGAACAGGGGGCTCTAACTATGGCTACACCTTC. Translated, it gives CASSRTGGSNYGYTF.

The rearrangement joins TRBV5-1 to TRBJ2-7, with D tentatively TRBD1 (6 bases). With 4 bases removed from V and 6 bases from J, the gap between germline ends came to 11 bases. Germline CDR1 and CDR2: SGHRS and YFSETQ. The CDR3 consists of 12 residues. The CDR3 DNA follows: TGCGCCAGCAGCAAACAGGGCTCCGAGCAGTACTTC. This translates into CASSKQGSEQYF.

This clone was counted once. The CDR3 coding sequence is TGTGCCAGCTGGGGGGTAAGCCAAGGCGGGGAGCTGTTTTTT. Translating it yields CASWGVSQGGELFF. This chain connects TRBV6-5 to TRBJ2-2; perhaps TRBD2 as D (6 bases). The CDR3 has 14 amino acids. The V and J ends lost 8 bases and 7 bases respectively, with 17 bases between them. The germline V gene encodes CDR1 MNHEY and CDR2 SVGAGI.

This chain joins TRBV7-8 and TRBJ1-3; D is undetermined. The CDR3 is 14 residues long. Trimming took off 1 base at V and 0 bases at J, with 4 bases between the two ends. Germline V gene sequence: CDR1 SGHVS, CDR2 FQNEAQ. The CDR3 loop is CASSLVISGNTIYF. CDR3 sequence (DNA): TGTGCCAGCAGCTTAGTCATCTCTGGAAACACCATATATTTT.

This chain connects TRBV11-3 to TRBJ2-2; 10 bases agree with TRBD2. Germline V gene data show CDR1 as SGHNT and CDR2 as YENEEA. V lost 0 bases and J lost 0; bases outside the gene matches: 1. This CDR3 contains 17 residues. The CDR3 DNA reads TGTGCCAGCAGCTTAGATGGACTAGCGGCGAACACCGGGGAGCTGTTTTTT. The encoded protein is CASSLDGLAANTGELFF.

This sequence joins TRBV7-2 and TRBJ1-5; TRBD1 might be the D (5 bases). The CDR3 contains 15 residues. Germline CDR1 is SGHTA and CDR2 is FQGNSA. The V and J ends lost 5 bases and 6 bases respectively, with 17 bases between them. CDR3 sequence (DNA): TGTGCCAGCAGCCGGTATTCACACGGGGGTCAGCCCCAGCATTTT. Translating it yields CASSRYSHGGQPQHF.

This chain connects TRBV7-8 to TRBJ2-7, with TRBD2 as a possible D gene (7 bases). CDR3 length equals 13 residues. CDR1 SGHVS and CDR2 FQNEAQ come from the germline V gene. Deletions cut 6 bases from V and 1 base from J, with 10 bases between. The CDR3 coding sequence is TGTGCCAGCAGTCGGGGGGCTTCCTACGAGCAGTACTTC. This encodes CASSRGASYEQYF.

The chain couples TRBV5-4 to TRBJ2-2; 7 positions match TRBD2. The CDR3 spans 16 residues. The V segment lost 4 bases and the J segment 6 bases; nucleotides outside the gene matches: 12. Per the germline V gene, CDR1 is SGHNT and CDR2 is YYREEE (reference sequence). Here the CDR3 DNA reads TGTGCCAGCAGCGGGATGAGCGGGATATTGTCCGGGGAGCTGTTTTTT. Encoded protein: CASSGMSGILSGELFF.

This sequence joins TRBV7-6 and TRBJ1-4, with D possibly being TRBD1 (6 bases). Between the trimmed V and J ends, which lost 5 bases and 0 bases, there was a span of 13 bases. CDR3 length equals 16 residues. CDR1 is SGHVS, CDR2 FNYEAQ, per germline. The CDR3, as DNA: TGTGCCAGCAGCGTCTACGCAGGGGCAACTAATGAAAAACTGTTTTTT. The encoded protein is CASSVYAGATNEKLFF.

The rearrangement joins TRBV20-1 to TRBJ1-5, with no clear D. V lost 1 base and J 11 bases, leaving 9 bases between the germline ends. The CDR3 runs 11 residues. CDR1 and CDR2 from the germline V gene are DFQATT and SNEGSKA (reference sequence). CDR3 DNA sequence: TGCAGTGCTAGAGGCCTCGGGGCCCAGCATTTT. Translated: CSARGLGAQHF.

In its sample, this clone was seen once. CDR3 sequence: CASSPDSLMNEKLFF. In nucleotides, the CDR3 is TGTGCCAGCAGCCCAGACAGTTTAATGAACGAAAAACTGTTTTTT. V usage is TRBV9 and J usage is TRBJ1-4; D is perhaps TRBD1 (5 bases). Germline V CDR1 and CDR2: SGDLS, YYNGEE. Trimming stripped 4 bases from V and 8 bases from J, with 18 bases between. The CDR3 runs to 15 residues.

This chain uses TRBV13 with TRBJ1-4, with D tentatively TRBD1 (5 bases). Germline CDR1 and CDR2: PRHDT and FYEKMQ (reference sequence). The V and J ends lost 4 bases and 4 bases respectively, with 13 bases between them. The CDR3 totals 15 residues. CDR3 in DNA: TGTGCCAGCAGCTCATCGGTCAGGGTTAATGAAAAACTGTTTTTT. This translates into CASSSSVRVNEKLFF.

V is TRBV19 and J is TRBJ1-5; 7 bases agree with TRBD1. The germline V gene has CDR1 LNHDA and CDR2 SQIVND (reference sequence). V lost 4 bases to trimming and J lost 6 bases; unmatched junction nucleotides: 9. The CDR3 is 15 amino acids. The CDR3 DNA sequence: TGTGCCAGTAGTACCAGACAGGGTGGAGGTCAGCCCCAGCATTTT. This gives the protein CASSTRQGGGQPQHF.

DNA for the CDR3: TGTGCCAGCAGCTTGGGGGCAACGATAACCCAGGAGTACTTC. Amino acids: CASSLGATITQEYF. V is TRBV5-4 and J is TRBJ2-7; D not certain. This CDR3 comprises 14 residues. The germline CDR1 and CDR2 sequences are SGHNT and YYREEE (reference sequence). V was clipped by 0 bases and J by 11 bases, with 18 bases between them.

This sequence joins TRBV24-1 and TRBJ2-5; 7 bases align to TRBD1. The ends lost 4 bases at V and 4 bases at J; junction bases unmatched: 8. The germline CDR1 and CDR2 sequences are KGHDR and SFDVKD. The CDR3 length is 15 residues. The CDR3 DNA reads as TGTGCCACCAGTGACCCGACAGGGCCCCGAGAGACCCAGTACTTC. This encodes CATSDPTGPRETQYF.

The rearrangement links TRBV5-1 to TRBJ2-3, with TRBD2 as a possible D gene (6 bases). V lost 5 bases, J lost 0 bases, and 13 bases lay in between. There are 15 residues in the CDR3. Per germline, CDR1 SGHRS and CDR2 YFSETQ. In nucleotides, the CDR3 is TGCGCCAGCAGGCGGGACCCGAAGAGCACAGATACGCAGTATTTT. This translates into CASRRDPKSTDTQYF.

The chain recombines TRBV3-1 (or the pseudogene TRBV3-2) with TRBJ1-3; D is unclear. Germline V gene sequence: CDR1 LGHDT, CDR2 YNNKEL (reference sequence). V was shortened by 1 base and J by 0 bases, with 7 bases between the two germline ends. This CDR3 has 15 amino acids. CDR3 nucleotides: TGTGCCAGCAGCCAAGGCGTGAGCTCTGGAAACACCATATATTTT. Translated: CASSQGVSSGNTIYF.

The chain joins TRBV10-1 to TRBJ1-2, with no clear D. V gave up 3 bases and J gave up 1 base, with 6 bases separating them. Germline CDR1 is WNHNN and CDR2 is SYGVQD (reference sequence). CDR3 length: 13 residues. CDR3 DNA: TGCGCCAGCAGTGACAAACGTAACTATGGCTACACCTTC. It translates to CASSDKRNYGYTF.

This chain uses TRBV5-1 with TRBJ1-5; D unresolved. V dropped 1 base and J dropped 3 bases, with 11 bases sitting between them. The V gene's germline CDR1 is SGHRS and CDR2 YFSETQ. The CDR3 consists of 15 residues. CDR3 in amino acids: CASSLLGEDNQPQHF. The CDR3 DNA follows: TGCGCCAGCAGCTTGCTCGGGGAGGACAATCAGCCCCAGCATTTT.